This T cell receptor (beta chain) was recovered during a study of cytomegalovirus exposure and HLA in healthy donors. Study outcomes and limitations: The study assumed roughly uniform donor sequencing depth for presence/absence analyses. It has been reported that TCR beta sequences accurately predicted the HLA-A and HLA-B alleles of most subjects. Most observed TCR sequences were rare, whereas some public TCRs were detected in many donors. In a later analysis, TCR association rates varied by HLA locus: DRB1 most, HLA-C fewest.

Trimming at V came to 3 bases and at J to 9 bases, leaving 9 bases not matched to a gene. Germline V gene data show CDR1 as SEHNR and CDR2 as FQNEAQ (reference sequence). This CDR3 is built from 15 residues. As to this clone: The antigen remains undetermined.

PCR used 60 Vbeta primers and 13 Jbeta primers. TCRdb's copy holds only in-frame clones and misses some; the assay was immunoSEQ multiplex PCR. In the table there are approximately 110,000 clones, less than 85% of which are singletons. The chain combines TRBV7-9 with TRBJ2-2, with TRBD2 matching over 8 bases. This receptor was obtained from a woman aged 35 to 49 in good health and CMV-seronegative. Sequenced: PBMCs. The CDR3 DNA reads TGTGCCAGCAGCTTCGGGACTAGTCCCCACCGGGAGCTGTTTTTT. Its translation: CASSFGTSPHRELFF.